This TCR beta chain was identified during a study of cytomegalovirus exposure and HLA in healthy donors. Germline V gene data show CDR1 as GTSNPN and CDR2 as SVGIG (reference sequence). The CDR3 contains 14 residues. V gave up 5 bases and J gave up 0 bases, with 11 bases separating them. Vbeta (60) and Jbeta (13) primers were used in the PCR. The repertoire was sequenced with immunoSEQ multiplex PCR; TCRdb's copy has only in-frame clones and lacks some. Here the sample spans about 200,000 clones, around four fifths being singletons. Points from the study as a whole: Cytomegalovirus-associated status was assigned to 150 or so TCR beta chains. A classifier reportedly called cytomegalovirus status with high sensitivity and specificity.

Concerning this clone itself: Antigen unknown.

This sequence was found in a woman between 35 and 50 years old in good health and CMV-seronegative. The J gene is TRBJ2-1, the V gene TRBV30; D unclear. Sequences were obtained from PBMCs. The CDR3 loop reads CAWSSSSSYNEQFF. As DNA, the CDR3 is TGTGCCTGGTCCAGCTCTAGCTCCTACAATGAGCAGTTCTTC.